This TCR beta chain comes out of a study of OX40 agonist ivuxolimab in advanced cancers. Study-wide background: Six ivuxolimab dose levels, 0.01 to 10 mg/kg, were given intravenously every 2 weeks. Checkpoint inhibitors had been given previously to around 38% of patients.

On this clone: The antigen is undetermined.

CDR1 is SGHNT, CDR2 YYREEE, per germline (reference sequence). The CDR3 runs to 14 residues. V lost 0 bases, J lost 5 bases, and 4 bases stayed unmatched. Study-wide results and limits: Blood T cells, both CD4+ and CD8+, expanded clonally by week 6 at 0.1 to 3.0 mg/kg. Antigen targets of the expanded peripheral T cells went undetermined.

Profiled with immunoSEQ multiplex PCR; TCRdb holds only in-frame clones, not every one. Seen here are about 60,000 clones, around 90% observed once, and the top ten hold 4% to 4.5%. The input for sequencing was CD4+ or CD8+ T cells sorted from blood, taken in a trial of the OX40 agonist ivuxolimab. The chain uses TRBV5-4 and TRBJ1-1; 7 nucleotides agree with TRBD1. This sequence originates from an adult with an advanced solid tumor such as melanoma, head and neck, liver or kidney cancer. The CDR3 loop is CASSLAPRGTEAFF. The CDR3, as DNA: TGTGCCAGCAGCTTGGCCCCCAGGGGGACTGAAGCTTTCTTT.